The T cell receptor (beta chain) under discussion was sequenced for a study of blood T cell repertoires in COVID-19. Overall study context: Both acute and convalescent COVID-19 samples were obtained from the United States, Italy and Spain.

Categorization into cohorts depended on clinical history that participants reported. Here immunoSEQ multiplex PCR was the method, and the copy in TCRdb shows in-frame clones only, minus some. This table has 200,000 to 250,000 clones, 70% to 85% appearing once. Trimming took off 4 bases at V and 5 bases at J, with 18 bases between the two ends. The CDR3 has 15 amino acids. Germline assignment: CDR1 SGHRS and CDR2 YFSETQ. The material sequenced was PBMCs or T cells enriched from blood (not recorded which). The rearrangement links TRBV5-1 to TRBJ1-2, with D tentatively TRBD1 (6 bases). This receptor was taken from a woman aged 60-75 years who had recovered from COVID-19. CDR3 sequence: CASSQAPGGGYGYTF. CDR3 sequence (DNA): TGCGCCAGCAGCCAAGCCCCGGGGGGCGGGTATGGCTACACCTTC.